The 22 T cell receptor beta chains listed next were all sequenced from one sample in a study of blood T cell repertoires in COVID-19. This table comes from immunoSEQ multiplex PCR, and its TCRdb copy is limited to in-frame clones, with some not included. The data contain 65,000 to 90,000 clones, more than 80% of them singletons. The sample was peripheral blood. These receptors all come from a woman older than 75 with acute or convalescent COVID-19.

The rearrangement links TRBV19 to TRBJ1-5; TRBD1 aligns across 7 bases. CDR1 is LNHDA, CDR2 SQIVND, per germline (reference sequence). V lost 6 bases to trimming and J lost 4 bases; unmatched junction nucleotides: 9. This CDR3 has 15 amino acids. CDR3 coding DNA: TGTGCCAGTAGGTTCGGGACAGCCAGAAATCAGCCCCAGCATTTT. This translates into CASRFGTARNQPQHF.

The chain employs TRBV20-1 and TRBJ2-3; no definite D call. Looked up from germline, CDR1 is DFQATT and CDR2 is SNEGSKA (reference sequence). V shed 4 bases and J shed 4 bases, with 6 bases lying between them. The CDR3 consists of 11 residues. In nucleotides, the CDR3 is TGCAGTGCTATTTATTCAGATACGCAGTATTTT. Its translation is CSAIYSDTQYF.

The chain links TRBV24-1 to TRBJ2-5, with 9 bases fitting TRBD1. The V gene end was trimmed by 3 bases and the J gene end by 4 bases; junction bases not matched to a gene: 11. CDR1 and CDR2 (germline): KGHDR, SFDVKD. The CDR3 extends over 17 amino acids. The CDR3 bases are TGTGCCACCAGTGATCCAACCGGGACAGGGAGTCGAGAGACCCAGTACTTC. Amino acid sequence: CATSDPTGTGSRETQYF.

The chain combines TRBV6-1 with TRBJ2-3; the D gene is possibly TRBD1 (5 bases). Germline V gene lookup returns CDR1 MNHNS and CDR2 SASEGT. The CDR3 spans 14 residues. With 0 bases removed from V and 2 bases from J, the gap between germline ends came to 6 bases. The CDR3 sequence: CASSEATDTDTQYF. CDR3 sequence (DNA): TGTGCCAGCAGTGAAGCGACAGACACAGATACGCAGTATTTT.

The chain is built from TRBV5-1 and TRBJ1-1; weak D call: TRBD1 (5 bases). V was pared by 5 bases and J by 5 bases, with 19 bases between. The CDR3 totals 15 residues. Per germline, CDR1 SGHRS and CDR2 YFSETQ. The chain's CDR3 is CASSMSAGTGTEAFF. As DNA, the CDR3 is TGCGCCAGCAGTATGAGTGCGGGGACGGGAACTGAAGCTTTCTTT.

CDR3 loop: CASSSRQGALSTEAFF. CDR3 nucleotide sequence: TGTGCCAGCAGCTCCCGACAGGGGGCTCTGAGCACTGAAGCTTTCTTT. The chain couples TRBV5-6 to TRBJ1-1, with 10 bases that match TRBD1. With 3 bases clipped from V and 4 bases from J, the junction kept 9 bases outside the gene matches. CDR1 and CDR2 from the germline V gene are SGHDT and YYEEEE. This CDR3 spans 16 amino acids.

This clone has a single count. The chain links TRBV7-3 to TRBJ2-2; the match to TRBD2 covers 14 bases. The CDR3 runs to 17 residues. Germline assignment: CDR1 SGHTA and CDR2 FQGTGA. Trimming at V came to 0 bases and at J to 7 bases, leaving 4 bases not matched to a gene. Here the CDR3 reads CASSLTGTSGSGGELFF. Here the CDR3 DNA reads TGTGCCAGCAGCTTAACGGGGACTAGCGGGAGTGGCGGGGAGCTGTTTTTT. The variable domain in full, completed from reference TRBV7-3 and TRBJ2-2, reads GAGVSQTPSNKVTEKGKYVELRCDPISGHTALYWYRQSLGQGPEFLIYFQGTGAADDSGLPNDRFFAVRPEGSVSTLKIQRTERGDSAVYLCASSLTGTSGSGGELFFGEGSRLTVL.

The chain has TRBV9 and TRBJ2-2, with D perhaps TRBD2 (6 bases). Germline CDR1 SGDLS, CDR2 YYNGEE. The CDR3 runs 15 residues. V lost 0 bases to trimming and J lost 4 bases, with 10 bases between them. CDR3 bases: TGTGCCAGCAGCGTAGGCGGGACGGGCACCGGGGAGCTGTTTTTT. Protein product: CASSVGGTGTGELFF.

This chain links TRBV5-8 with TRBJ2-5; 7 bases match TRBD1. This CDR3 comprises 15 residues. CDR1 is SGHTS, CDR2 YDEGEE, per germline. After removal of 4 bases from V and 0 bases from J, the junction contained 6 bases not matched to a gene. The CDR3 region has the DNA TGTGCCAGCAGCGGCCGGGACAGCAACCAAGAGACCCAGTACTTC. Amino acid sequence: CASSGRDSNQETQYF.

The J gene is TRBJ2-7, the V gene TRBV18; D not resolved. The CDR3 consists of 13 residues. From germline, CDR1 is KGHSH and CDR2 LQKENI. Trimming removed 2 bases at V and 3 bases at J, with 8 bases between. The CDR3 DNA reads TGTGCCAGCTCACCAGGCTTTGACTACGAGCAGTACTTC. Translating gives CASSPGFDYEQYF.

The V call is TRBV5-1, the J call TRBJ1-3; TRBD1 matches 7 bases. The V and J ends lost 3 bases and 2 bases, in that order; junction bases with no gene match: 5. Germline CDR1 reads SGHRS; CDR2 reads YFSETQ. This CDR3 comprises 15 residues. The CDR3 nucleotides read TGCGCCAGCAGCTGGTCGACAGGGACTGGAAACACCATATATTTT. As protein: CASSWSTGTGNTIYF.

The V call is TRBV18, the J call TRBJ2-7, with a tentative D call TRBD1 (6 bases). Trimming took 6 bases from V and 6 from J, leaving 21 bases between them. Germline lookup yields CDR1 KGHSH and CDR2 LQKENI. This CDR3 comprises 15 residues. The CDR3 region has the DNA TGTGCCAGCTCTCCAGGTGCCGGGACACCACTCGAGCAGTACTTC. Protein: CASSPGAGTPLEQYF.

The CDR3 reads CASSGDRDRAKEQYF. CDR3 DNA: TGTGCCAGCAGTGGGGACCGGGACAGGGCAAAAGAGCAGTACTTC. The chain uses TRBV28 and TRBJ2-7; 9 bases align to TRBD1. This CDR3 is 15 amino acids long. With 5 bases clipped from V and 7 bases from J, the junction kept 12 bases outside the gene matches. CDR1 and CDR2 (germline): MDHEN, SYDVKM.

This chain's CDR3 is CASSGRRGTSYEQYF. As DNA, the CDR3 is TGCGCCAGCTCTGGGCGCAGGGGAACTTCCTACGAGCAGTACTTC. The chain employs TRBV10-1 and TRBJ2-7, with D tentatively TRBD1 (6 bases). V gave up 8 bases and J gave up 1 base, with 18 bases separating them. Per germline, CDR1 WNHNN and CDR2 SYGVQD (reference sequence). The CDR3 runs 15 residues.

The chain uses TRBV12-3 or TRBV12-4 and TRBJ2-7; 8 bases agree with TRBD1. V trimming: 6 bases; J trimming: 3 bases; junction bases outside the gene matches: 4. This CDR3 comprises 13 residues. For the CDR3, the DNA is TGTGCCAGCAGGGCCGGACAGGGCTACGAGCAGTACTTC. Protein: CASRAGQGYEQYF.

This clone was observed many times. This chain links TRBV6-1 with TRBJ1-5, with D possibly being TRBD1 (5 bases). V was cut by 2 bases and J by 2 bases, with 13 bases left in between. Per germline, CDR1 MNHNS and CDR2 SASEGT. CDR3 length: 16 amino acids. The CDR3 DNA reads TGTGCCAGCAGTGAATGGGGGGTTAAGGGCAATCAGCCCCAGCATTTT. This gives the protein CASSEWGVKGNQPQHF.

This rearrangement joins TRBV19 to TRBJ2-7; TRBD1 is a possible D gene (6 bases). Germline V CDR1 and CDR2: LNHDA, SQIVND (reference sequence). V was clipped by 3 bases and J by 1 base, with 13 bases between them. This CDR3 has 15 amino acids. The CDR3 spells CASSMRQALSYEQYF. The CDR3 DNA sequence: TGTGCCAGTAGTATGAGACAGGCCCTATCCTACGAGCAGTACTTC.

V gene TRBV18 combines with J gene TRBJ1-6, with D perhaps matching TRBD1 (5 bases). Trimming took off 6 bases at V and 8 bases at J, with 17 bases between the two ends. The CDR3 consists of 15 residues. Germline V CDR1 and CDR2: KGHSH, LQKENI. In DNA, the CDR3 is TGTGCCAGCTCGCTCCAGGGTCGCACTCATTCACCCCTCCACTTT. Translated: CASSLQGRTHSPLHF.

The gene calls are TRBV5-1 and TRBJ2-5; D may be TRBD2 (6 bases). With 2 bases removed from V and 4 bases from J, the gap between germline ends came to 12 bases. The germline CDR1 and CDR2 sequences are SGHRS and YFSETQ. The CDR3 has 14 amino acids. Here the CDR3 DNA reads TGCGCCAGCAGCTTCCACGGGGGTTTAGAGACCCAGTACTTC. Translation: CASSFHGGLETQYF.

V is TRBV5-1 and J is TRBJ2-2; tentative D call: TRBD1 (6 bases). This CDR3 spans 15 amino acids. The V and J ends lost 4 bases and 5 bases respectively, with 15 bases between them. Germline V gene lookup returns CDR1 SGHRS and CDR2 YFSETQ. This chain's CDR3 is CASSPGQQVTGELFF. CDR3 coding DNA: TGCGCCAGCAGCCCCGGACAGCAGGTTACCGGGGAGCTGTTTTTT.

The genes are TRBV28 and TRBJ1-5; the match to TRBD1 covers 7 bases. CDR1 and CDR2 from the germline V gene are MDHEN and SYDVKM. J gave up 5 bases and V 9 bases, and 7 bases lay outside the gene matches. The CDR3 has 13 residues. The CDR3 is CASNRGRHQPQHF. Here the CDR3 DNA reads TGTGCCAGTAACAGGGGTCGCCATCAGCCCCAGCATTTT. The variable domain in full, completed from reference TRBV28 and TRBJ1-5, reads DVKVTQSSRYLVKRTGEKVFLECVQDMDHENMFWYRQDPGLGLRLIYFSYDVKMKEKGDIPEGYSVSREKKERFSLILESASTNQTSMYLCASNRGRHQPQHFGDGTRLSIL.

This rearrangement joins TRBV28 to TRBJ1-1; TRBD1 might be the D (5 bases). The CDR3 is 13 residues long. The germline V gene encodes CDR1 MDHEN and CDR2 SYDVKM. Trimming left V 3 bases short and J 4 bases short, with 9 bases between. The CDR3 nucleotides read TGTGCCAGCAGTTTTAGTCAGGGCACTGAAGCTTTCTTT. Residues: CASSFSQGTEAFF.